Sequencing of this T cell receptor beta chain was carried out in a study of shared clonotypes between healthy human individuals (dated by TCRdb to about 2020). With respect to the entire study: The cohort comprised two women and a few men aged 18 to 49 years. To increase sequencing depth and limit assay-specific biases, different laboratories used diverse techniques to prepare libraries and sequence TCR repertoires. To estimate repertoire size and how much clonotypes are shared between individuals, the study performed deep sequencing of blood TCR repertoires from roughly five healthy adults. Per donor, leukapheresis produced somewhere between about 0.85 and 8.9 billion PBMCs. Per donor, three plates each were used for CD4 naive and CD4 memory, two for CD8 naive, and one for CD8 memory.

Using the deep immunoSEQ assay, TCR CDR3 regions were amplified from genomic DNA by multiplex PCR. Extracted genomic DNA from each cell subset was spread evenly across all wells of several immunoSEQ 96-well plates, with each plate serving as a replicate. For sorted subsets, approximately 210 ng of genomic DNA, equivalent to tens of thousands of T cell genomes, went into each replicate PCR. Purified libraries were quantified with a Qubit 3.0 fluorometer, sized on a Bioanalyzer 2100, and re-quantified with the KAPA Library Quantification kit. A separate single-read 150-cycle Illumina NextSeq 550 flow cell was used to sequence each immunoSEQ 96-well plate. The published analysis was carried out like this. Because only junctional sequences without quality scores were contained in the immunoSEQ output, filtering matching that applied to full-length reads could not be performed. To assign V/J genes and CDR3, sequences were annotated using PyIR, a Python wrapper for IgBLAST v1.9, with IMGT germline references. Reads were filtered out if the reads had weak V/J assignments (E-value above 1e-6), no CDR3, stop codons, out-of-frame junctions, or ambiguous translated residues. V3J clonotypes were defined by identical inferred V gene, J gene, and CDR3 amino acid sequence. To compute the percentage overlap between repertoires, the number of shared unique clonotypes was divided by the size of the smaller repertoire. Richness of each repertoire was evaluated using RTK rarefaction, the Chao1 estimator, and Recon v2.1 estimates of unobserved clonotypes. Generation probabilities were computed with OLGA for all TCRbeta clonotypes obtained by the gDNA method from a few donors. TCRdb mirrors the immuneACCESS table, restricted to in-frame sequences. Some clones are absent from its copies; in checked studies, under half trace to an unresolved V gene, and the reason for the others is unknown. From that table come the V and J calls and clone size; the DNA was used to work out D and trimming. The sample table shows about 2.3 million clones, and 85% to 95% are seen once. 0.3% to 0.4% of the sample rests with the top ten.

The CDR3 numbers 15 residues from cysteine through phenylalanine. Only the CDR3 DNA stays, 45 bases, in frame from base 1. V loses 0 bases of germline sequence and J loses 0 bases, and the interval between the two ends is 10 bases. CDR1 and CDR2 (SGHRS, YFSETQ) derive from the germline V gene. The paper's findings and limits, for the study overall: Rarefaction of sorted-subset datasets indicated incomplete sequencing despite the large sequencing depth. The genetic and exposure-history diversity represented was limited by the small number of donors. Based on pairwise subsampling, the degree of clonotype sharing among donors was expected to be affected by sequencing depth. Across a handful of donors, around 5.4% of naive CD4, around 3.5% of naive CD8, around 2.1% of memory CD4, and under 0.45% of memory CD8 clonotypes were shared. Sampling was limited to blood, and TCR repertoires in tissue likely differ from TCR repertoires in blood. Larger estimated clonotype richness was generally found for naive subsets than for memory subsets. Clonotypes shared by all four sorted-subset donors showed higher generation probabilities than non-shared clonotypes.

This clone has more than one count but fewer than ten. Its antigen target is currently unknown. There are no base qualities to consult, and no much larger clone falls within one base. Different DNA sequences within this sample yield the same CDR3. The donors were healthy, HIV-negative adults with no recently reported acute infections or vaccinations. Every donor was a Caucasian adult living in Nashville, Tennessee, USA. CD4+ T cells were enriched through magnetic negative selection, after which naive cells were positively selected on CD45RA and the remaining negative fraction served as the memory subset. Blood was obtained by leukapheresis, after which PBMCs were separated by Ficoll-Histopaque density gradient centrifugation and cryopreserved in liquid nitrogen vapor phase. Analytical flow cytometry was used to check the purity and quantity of each magnetically sorted T cell population. Genomic DNA was isolated from each sorted fraction and quantified by UV absorbance on a Nanodrop 2000c.

This chain is built from TRBV5-1 and TRBJ2-7, with the D gene too uncertain to name. What was sequenced was naive CD4+ T cells from PBMCs. In light of the paper, this sample's cell subset or site label describes: CD45RA+ positively selected. This TCR derives from a man younger than 30 in good health. Some clones in this sample may be carry-over from other donors' samples. The DNA is TGCGCCAGCAGCTTGGGAGTAGGTTTCTCCTACGAGCAGTACTTC. This yields the protein CASSLGVGFSYEQYF.